This entry describes one T cell receptor (beta chain). Its antigen is still unknown. Sequenced by immunoSEQ multiplex PCR; TCRdb stores in-frame clones only, minus some. The data show about 230 clones, roughly 24% seen once. The sample is drawn from a study of sequential checkpoint blockade in melanoma. Study-level information: Both treatment sequences were followed by maintenance nivolumab. Twenty-two patients had matched tumor biopsies before treatment and at week 13 after nivolumab or ipilimumab alone. Study-level findings and limits: For nivolumab-first patients, baseline tumor clonality was associated with response.

The CDR3 is 15 residues long. Germline CDR1 SGDLS, CDR2 YYNGEE. Trimming pared 0 bases from V and 2 bases from J, leaving 12 bases between. Treatment noted: randomized to nivolumab then ipilimumab (arm A) or the reverse (arm B). DNA-damaging chemotherapy had not been given to any patient beforehand. The sequenced sample was tumor tissue (inferred from file names), obtained from a patient given nivolumab and ipilimumab in sequence. This clonotype was obtained from a human donor with melanoma. V gene TRBV9 combines with J gene TRBJ2-7; the D is unclear. CDR3 amino acids: CASSVGFQPTYEQYF. Here the CDR3 DNA reads TGTGCCAGCAGCGTAGGATTCCAACCCACCTACGAGCAGTACTTC.